Below are 8 T cell receptor beta chains sequenced from a single sample in a study of CD8 T cells in ankylosing spondylitis. Study results and caveats: A TCR beta motif of under 10 highly homologous variants appeared characteristic of ankylosing spondylitis blood.

In TCRdb, the 5' RACE reads were re-called with MiXCR into one record per CDR3 protein. The repertoire holds around 770,000 distinct CDR3 sequences, with 10% to 15% as singletons. For these TCRs, the target antigens are not known. Material for sequencing was blood, either unsorted or a sorted T cell fraction (not recorded which). These receptors all stem from a male donor with ankylosing spondylitis.

The CDR3 sequence: CASSRTLAATNEKLFF. The CDR3 DNA reads TGTGCCAGCAGCCGCACCCTCGCCGCAACTAATGAAAAACTGTTTTTT. V gene TRBV6-1 combines with J gene TRBJ1-4; no firm D call. Trimming stripped 6 bases from V and 0 bases from J, with 14 bases between. CDR3 length: 16 amino acids. CDR1 is MNHNS and CDR2 is SASEGT in the germline V gene.

Only a few counts were recorded for this clonotype. The rearrangement joins TRBV12-3 or TRBV12-4 to TRBJ2-5; 11 bases match TRBD2. The ends lost 3 bases at V and 3 bases at J; junction bases unmatched: 0. The CDR3 contains 14 residues. The CDR3 loop is CASSFSGGEETQYF. CDR3 bases: TGTGCCAGCAGTTTTAGCGGGGGGGAAGAGACCCAGTACTTC.

This rearrangement joins TRBV28 to TRBJ2-7, with D unclear. Germline assignment: CDR1 MDHEN and CDR2 SYDVKM. Trimming shortened V by 5 bases and J by 4 bases, and 15 bases separated the two germline ends. The CDR3 sequence is 14 residues long. This CDR3 is CASSPPERIYEQYF. The CDR3 DNA reads as TGTGCCAGCAGTCCCCCCGAAAGGATATACGAGCAGTACTTC.

This clonotype was detected only once. The chain is built from TRBV20-1 and TRBJ2-7; D may be TRBD1 or TRBD2 (10 bases each). V was clipped by 5 bases and J by 4 bases, with 27 bases between them. From germline, CDR1 is DFQATT and CDR2 SNEGSKA (reference sequence). This CDR3 is 17 amino acids long. The DNA of the CDR3 is TGCAGTGCTGACAGGGGGCATTGGGCTAGCGGGAGTTACGAGCAGTACTTC. Translating gives CSADRGHWASGSYEQYF.

This clonotype was seen a few times. The chain has TRBV5-1 and TRBJ2-7; D gene unclear. Per germline, CDR1 SGHRS and CDR2 YFSETQ. Trimming removed 0 bases from V and 7 bases from J, with 8 bases in between. CDR3 length: 12 residues. For the CDR3, the DNA is TGCGCCAGCAGCTTGGGACACGTTGAGCAGTACTTC. Residues: CASSLGHVEQYF.

The table lists this clonotype with many counts. The J gene is TRBJ1-1, the V gene TRBV6-5; D remains ambiguous. Germline V gives CDR1 MNHEY, CDR2 SVGAGI. This CDR3 spans 15 amino acids. V shed 2 bases and J shed 0 bases, with 10 bases lying between them. CDR3 coding DNA: TGTGCCAGCAGTTACAGGGTGACTCTGAACACTGAAGCTTTCTTT. This codes for CASSYRVTLNTEAFF.

This clonotype occurred a few times. V gene TRBV15 combines with J gene TRBJ2-1; D remains ambiguous. The CDR3 is made up of 13 amino acids. Per the germline V gene, CDR1 is LNHNV and CDR2 is YYDKDF (reference sequence). Trimming took 0 bases from V and 9 from J, leaving 9 bases between them. The CDR3 sequence is CATSRDPGTEQFF. The DNA for the CDR3 is TGTGCCACCAGCAGAGATCCTGGAACTGAGCAGTTCTTC.

This clonotype was detected ten times or more. The chain recombines TRBV6-1 with TRBJ1-2; tentatively, D is TRBD1 (5 bases). Germline-derived CDR1 and CDR2 are MNHNS and SASEGT. The CDR3 spans 14 residues. V dropped 8 bases and J dropped 4 bases, with 17 bases sitting between them. The CDR3 nucleotides are TGTGCCAGCCGATCCGGGGCCTACCGCTATGGCTACACCTTC. Its translation is CASRSGAYRYGYTF.